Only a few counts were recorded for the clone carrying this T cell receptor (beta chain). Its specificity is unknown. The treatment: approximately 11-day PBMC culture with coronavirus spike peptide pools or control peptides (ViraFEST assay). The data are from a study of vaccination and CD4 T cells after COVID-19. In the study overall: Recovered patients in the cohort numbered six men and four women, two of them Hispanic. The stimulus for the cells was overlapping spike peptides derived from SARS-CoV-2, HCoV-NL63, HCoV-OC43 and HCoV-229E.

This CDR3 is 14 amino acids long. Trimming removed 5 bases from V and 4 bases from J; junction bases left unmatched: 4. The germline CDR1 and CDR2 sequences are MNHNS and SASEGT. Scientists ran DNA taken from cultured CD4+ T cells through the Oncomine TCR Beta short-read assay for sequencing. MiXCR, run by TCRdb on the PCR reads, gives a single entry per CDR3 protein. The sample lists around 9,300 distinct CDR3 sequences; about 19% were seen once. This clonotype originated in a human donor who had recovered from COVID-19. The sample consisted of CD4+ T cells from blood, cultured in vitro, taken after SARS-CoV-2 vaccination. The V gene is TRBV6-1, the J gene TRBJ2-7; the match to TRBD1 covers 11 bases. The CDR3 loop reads CASSPRDRGYEQYF. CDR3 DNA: TGTGCCAGCAGTCCCCGGGACAGGGGGTACGAGCAGTACTTC.